This T cell receptor (beta chain) was sequenced during a study of cytomegalovirus exposure and HLA in healthy donors. J was trimmed by 3 bases and V by 3 bases; bases with no gene match: 4. Looked up from germline, CDR1 is MNHEY and CDR2 is SMNVEV (reference sequence). CDR3 length equals 14 residues. The PCR had 60 Vbeta and 13 Jbeta primers. Clones were sequenced by immunoSEQ multiplex PCR, and TCRdb holds only the in-frame ones, with some missing. The table records roughly 120,000 clones, more than 75% of them present only once. Sequenced material: PBMCs. This TCR was recovered from a man aged 35 to 55 in good health and CMV-seronegative. The chain employs TRBV27 and TRBJ1-2, with TRBD1 matching over 7 bases. The CDR3 is CASSFRGLDYGYTF. DNA of the CDR3: TGTGCCAGCAGTTTTAGGGGGCTCGACTATGGCTACACCTTC.